A single sample is the source of the 21 T cell receptor beta chains below, sequenced in a study of identical twins. TCRdb analysed the 5' RACE reads with MiXCR anew, one entry per CDR3 protein. The sample contains fewer than 550,000 distinct CDR3 sequences, roughly an eighth of which appear only once. The data also belong to a second study, concerning yellow fever vaccine responses in identical twins.

The specimen sequenced was CD4+ T cells sorted from blood. These TCRs come from a woman aged 18-29 years in good health.

There are a few counts of this clonotype. The chain uses TRBV6-6 and TRBJ2-1, with D maybe TRBD2 (6 bases). This CDR3 spans 13 amino acids. V was pared by 7 bases and J by 4 bases, with 11 bases between. Per germline, CDR1 MNHNY and CDR2 SVGAGI (reference sequence). Written as DNA, the CDR3 is TGTGCCAGCACCCGTGGGGGGTACAATGAGCAGTTCTTC. This translates into CASTRGGYNEQFF.

The chain joins TRBV5-8 to TRBJ2-3; 7 nucleotides agree with TRBD2. The germline V gene encodes CDR1 SGHTS and CDR2 YDEGEE. The CDR3 contains 16 residues. V lost 0 bases, J lost 2 bases, and 6 bases stayed unmatched. The CDR3 region is CASSLALAANTDTQYF. In DNA form, the CDR3 reads TGTGCCAGCAGCTTGGCCCTAGCGGCTAACACAGATACGCAGTATTTT.

This clonotype was found many times. J is TRBJ2-4 and V is TRBV5-1; tentative D call: TRBD2 (6 bases). From germline, CDR1 is SGHRS and CDR2 YFSETQ. Trimming took 0 bases from V and 3 from J, leaving 22 bases between them. The CDR3 is 19 amino acids. CDR3 amino acids: CASSLVDSGGASLKNIQYF. Written as DNA, the CDR3 is TGCGCCAGCAGCTTGGTGGATTCTGGCGGGGCCTCCCTCAAAAACATTCAGTACTTC.

This clonotype was seen at least ten times. The chain has TRBV12-3 or TRBV12-4 and TRBJ2-1; TRBD2 agrees at 8 bases. The CDR3 length is 15 residues. After removal of 0 bases from V and 8 bases from J, the junction contained 6 bases not matched to a gene. The CDR3 nucleotides are TGTGCCAGCAGTTTAGCCGGGGGGGACCGGGATGAGCAGTTCTTC. This sequence encodes CASSLAGGDRDEQFF.

In its sample, this clonotype was seen many times. V usage is TRBV9 and J usage is TRBJ2-7; 12 bases line up with TRBD2. The CDR3 covers 14 residues. Losses at the gene ends were 2 bases for V and 5 bases for J; bases not matched to a gene: 2. Germline CDR1 and CDR2: SGDLS and YYNGEE. The CDR3 spells CASSVRLAGDEQYF. CDR3 nucleotides: TGTGCCAGCAGCGTGCGACTAGCGGGAGACGAGCAGTACTTC.

The table lists this clonotype with a few counts. The rearrangement uses TRBV10-3 and TRBJ2-1; tentatively, D is TRBD2 (5 bases). Trimming shortened V by 5 bases and J by 5 bases, and 25 bases separated the two germline ends. The germline V gene encodes CDR1 ENHRY and CDR2 SYGVKD. The CDR3 contains 18 residues. The CDR3, as DNA: TGTGCCATCAGTACCCCCGGGGTAGCGACGAAACCCGACAATGAGCAGTTCTTC. This encodes CAISTPGVATKPDNEQFF.

Many counts were recorded for this clonotype. The chain combines TRBV12-3 or TRBV12-4 with TRBJ1-6, with 9 bases that match TRBD1. The V segment lost 3 bases and the J segment 8 bases; nucleotides outside the gene matches: 5. The CDR3 sequence is 15 residues long. The CDR3 spells CASSFSGQGHSPLHF. CDR3 bases: TGTGCCAGCAGTTTCTCGGGACAGGGTCATTCACCCCTCCACTTT.

This clonotype appeared many times. The chain combines TRBV12-3 or TRBV12-4 with TRBJ2-1, with TRBD2 identical over 13 bases. V trimming: 6 bases; J trimming: 9 bases; junction bases outside the gene matches: 8. The CDR3 is made up of 15 amino acids. CDR3 bases: TGTGCCAGCAGGCCCGGGACTAGCGGGGTCGGTGAGCAGTTCTTC. Its protein is CASRPGTSGVGEQFF.

This clonotype was counted a few times. The V gene is TRBV28, the J gene TRBJ1-6; a possible D gene is TRBD1 (6 bases). The V gene lost 10 bases and the J gene lost 7 bases, with 14 bases spanning the gap. The CDR3 runs to 13 residues. The V gene's germline CDR1 is MDHEN and CDR2 SYDVKM. CDR3 protein: CAIGGRVNSPLHF. CDR3 nucleotide sequence: TGTGCCATCGGGGGGCGGGTCAATTCACCCCTCCACTTT.

This clonotype was picked up many times. This chain uses TRBV6-1 with TRBJ2-7; 7 bases fit TRBD1. J gave up 2 bases and V 3 bases, and 13 bases lay outside the gene matches. There are 17 residues in the CDR3. Germline V gene lookup returns CDR1 MNHNS and CDR2 SASEGT. CDR3 DNA: TGTGCCAGCAGTGACCCCCCCGGGACAGCTATCACCTACGAGCAGTACTTC. Translated, it gives CASSDPPGTAITYEQYF.

This clonotype has a handful of counts. The chain joins TRBV5-1 to TRBJ2-7, with 9 bases identical to TRBD2. With V trimmed by 1 base and J by 3 bases, 8 bases remained unmatched. Germline V gene lookup returns CDR1 SGHRS and CDR2 YFSETQ. CDR3 size: 16 residues. Written as DNA, the CDR3 is TGCGCCAGCAGCTTGAGTTCTAGCGGGAAGGGCTACGAGCAGTACTTC. Amino acid sequence: CASSLSSSGKGYEQYF.

This clonotype was recorded at least ten times. V usage is TRBV10-3 and J usage is TRBJ2-2, with TRBD2 matching over 9 bases. The germline CDR1 and CDR2 sequences are ENHRY and SYGVKD. With V trimmed by 9 bases and J by 3 bases, 5 bases remained unmatched. This CDR3 has 14 residues. CDR3 in DNA: TGTGCCATGACTAGCGGACAAGACACCGGGGAGCTGTTTTTT. This codes for CAMTSGQDTGELFF.

The chain uses TRBV6-1 and TRBJ2-7, with a possible D match to TRBD1 (5 bases). Trimming left V 5 bases short and J 7 bases short, with 27 bases between. CDR1 is MNHNS and CDR2 is SASEGT in the germline V gene. CDR3 length: 17 residues. CDR3 sequence: CASSNAPGGRVPGEQYF. CDR3 sequence (DNA): TGTGCCAGCAGTAATGCCCCGGGTGGCAGGGTGCCAGGGGAGCAGTACTTC.

V is TRBV12-3 or TRBV12-4 and J is TRBJ2-2, with 8 positions matching TRBD2. The CDR3 contains 17 residues. The V segment lost 5 bases and the J segment 4 bases; nucleotides outside the gene matches: 12. CDR3 loop: CASSTPGGRIGTGELFF. DNA of the CDR3: TGTGCCAGCAGTACCCCGGGGGGGCGGATTGGCACCGGGGAGCTGTTTTTT.

This clonotype was recorded a few times. The CDR3 is CASSQDPPGNTQYF. CDR3 sequence (DNA): TGTGCCAGCAGCCAAGATCCCCCCGGAAATACGCAGTATTTT. The chain joins TRBV3-1 to TRBJ2-3, with D unclear. V was cut by 0 bases and J by 7 bases, with 11 bases left in between. The CDR3 extends over 14 amino acids. CDR1 and CDR2 (germline): LGHDT, YNNKEL (reference sequence).

V gene TRBV3-1 combines with J gene TRBJ2-3; 8 bases fit TRBD2. The germline gives CDR1 LGHDT, CDR2 YNNKEL (reference sequence). The CDR3 covers 15 residues. V dropped 3 bases and J dropped 1; count of bases not matched to a gene: 3. The CDR3 spells CASSHYGGGTDTQYF. CDR3 nucleotides: TGTGCCAGCAGCCACTACGGGGGGGGCACAGATACGCAGTATTTT.

The J gene is TRBJ2-7, the V gene TRBV7-9, with 7 nucleotides matching TRBD2. This CDR3 has 12 residues. The V gene's germline CDR1 is SEHNR and CDR2 FQNEAQ (reference sequence). J gave up 13 bases and V 1 base, and 7 bases lay outside the gene matches. The CDR3 loop reads CASSLGPGRHYF. CDR3 coding DNA: TGTGCCAGCAGCTTAGGGCCCGGGAGGCACTACTTC.

This clonotype showed up just a few times. V usage is TRBV12-3 or TRBV12-4 and J usage is TRBJ2-1; TRBD2 might be the D (7 bases). The CDR3 runs to 15 residues. Trimming took off 5 bases at V and 4 bases at J, with 15 bases between the two ends. DNA for the CDR3: TGTGCCAGCAGTGCCCCGGCGGGGGCATACAATGAGCAGTTCTTC. Its translation is CASSAPAGAYNEQFF.

The chain couples TRBV27 to TRBJ2-5, with D perhaps given as TRBD1 or TRBD2 (5 bases each). With 3 bases removed from V and 5 bases from J, the gap between germline ends came to 10 bases. Germline-derived CDR1 and CDR2 are MNHEY and SMNVEV (reference sequence). The CDR3 length is 13 residues. CDR3 coding DNA: TGTGCCAGCAGTTTGGTCTGGGGGGAGACCCAGTACTTC. Protein sequence: CASSLVWGETQYF.

This clonotype was picked up a small number of times. This rearrangement joins TRBV11-2 to TRBJ2-1, with 10 bases that match TRBD2. CDR3 size: 16 residues. V was pared by 4 bases and J by 7 bases, with 10 bases of the junction left unmatched. Germline values: CDR1 SGHAT, CDR2 FQNNGV. CDR3 coding DNA: TGTGCCAGCAGCTCACTAGCGGGATACCTGGTAAATGAGCAGTTCTTC. Amino acid sequence: CASSSLAGYLVNEQFF.

The chain couples TRBV21-1 to TRBJ2-4; the table's D gene call, TRBD1, was not cross checked with the DNA. TRBV21-1 is recorded as a pseudogene. This CDR3 spans 19 amino acids. The CDR3: CASSTTPGHRILVKNIQYF. The CDR3 DNA sequence: TGTGCCAGCAGCACAACACCGGGACACAGAATACTAGTCAAAAACATTCAGTACTTC.